A selection of T cell receptor beta chains follows, all from one sample in a study of blood T cell repertoires in COVID-19. Clones were sequenced by immunoSEQ multiplex PCR, and TCRdb holds only the in-frame ones, with some missing. The repertoire holds about 160,000 clones, with approximately 84% as singletons. Material: PBMCs or T cells enriched from blood (not recorded which). Receptors were obtained from a woman between 40 and 50 years old with acute COVID-19. CDR3s leave out the opening cysteine and the closing phenylalanine or tryptophan.

v_call: TRBV5-1
j_call: TRBJ2-7
cdr3_aa: ASSLRPEGTYEQY

v_call: TRBV7-9
j_call: TRBJ2-5
cdr3_aa: ASSLLDGLYQETQY

v_call: TRBV5-1
j_call: TRBJ1-1
cdr3_aa: ASSLWTDNTEAF

v_call: TRBV19
j_call: TRBJ1-4
cdr3_aa: ASSILGAGGEKLF

v_call: TRBV6-5
j_call: TRBJ1-4
cdr3_aa: ASSSNEKLF

v_call: TRBV29-1
j_call: TRBJ1-2
cdr3_aa: SVDESRVIDGYT

v_call: TRBV19
j_call: TRBJ2-3
cdr3_aa: ASRSESTDTQY

v_call: TRBV30
j_call: TRBJ2-3
cdr3_aa: AWSVGLAANTQY

v_call: TRBV5-1
j_call: TRBJ1-1
cdr3_aa: ASSSDRRMNTEAF

v_call: TRBV30
j_call: TRBJ2-7
cdr3_aa: ACSRGYEQY

v_call: TRBV3-1/TRBV3-2
j_call: TRBJ2-7
cdr3_aa: ASSQLRWSESSYEQY

v_call: TRBV7-6
j_call: TRBJ2-2
cdr3_aa: ASSPQKVSPSGRALNTGELF

v_call: TRBV19
j_call: TRBJ1-1
cdr3_aa: ASSSRQGRVTEAF

v_call: TRBV5-1
j_call: TRBJ1-1
cdr3_aa: ASSLRTGEYTEAF

v_call: TRBV7-3
j_call: TRBJ2-1
cdr3_aa: ASSSSRDRGDNEQF

v_call: TRBV5-1
j_call: TRBJ2-1
cdr3_aa: ASSSGLAGRAGSEQF

v_call: TRBV2
j_call: TRBJ2-7
cdr3_aa: ASRGLYYEQY

v_call: TRBV18
j_call: TRBJ2-1
cdr3_aa: ASSPSTKGNEQF

v_call: TRBV7-9
j_call: TRBJ2-2
cdr3_aa: ASSSRGQANTGELF

v_call: TRBV5-1
j_call: TRBJ2-1
cdr3_aa: ASSLAGLAGDEQF

v_call: TRBV7-9
j_call: TRBJ1-5
cdr3_aa: ASSLSGGSNQPQH

v_call: TRBV5-1
j_call: TRBJ1-2
cdr3_aa: ASSSTGSYGYT

v_call: TRBV7-6
j_call: TRBJ2-3
cdr3_aa: ASSLARRSTDTQY

v_call: TRBV27
j_call: TRBJ2-1
cdr3_aa: ASSVTSGSYNEQF

v_call: TRBV29-1
j_call: TRBJ2-7
cdr3_aa: SASGLAGIGYEQY

v_call: TRBV19
j_call: TRBJ2-7
cdr3_aa: ASRSGRAGSNEQY

v_call: TRBV9
j_call: TRBJ1-1
cdr3_aa: ASSGQAGPPNTEAF

v_call: TRBV24-1
j_call: TRBJ2-1
cdr3_aa: ATSDFSAGLRYNEQF

v_call: TRBV9
j_call: TRBJ2-5
cdr3_aa: ASSAYGQGGLETQY

v_call: TRBV6-6
j_call: TRBJ2-7
cdr3_aa: ASRSGTSPFYEQY

v_call: TRBV15
j_call: TRBJ2-2
cdr3_aa: ATSRTSGRVEGELF

v_call: TRBV19
j_call: TRBJ1-5
cdr3_aa: ASSTRQGNQPQH